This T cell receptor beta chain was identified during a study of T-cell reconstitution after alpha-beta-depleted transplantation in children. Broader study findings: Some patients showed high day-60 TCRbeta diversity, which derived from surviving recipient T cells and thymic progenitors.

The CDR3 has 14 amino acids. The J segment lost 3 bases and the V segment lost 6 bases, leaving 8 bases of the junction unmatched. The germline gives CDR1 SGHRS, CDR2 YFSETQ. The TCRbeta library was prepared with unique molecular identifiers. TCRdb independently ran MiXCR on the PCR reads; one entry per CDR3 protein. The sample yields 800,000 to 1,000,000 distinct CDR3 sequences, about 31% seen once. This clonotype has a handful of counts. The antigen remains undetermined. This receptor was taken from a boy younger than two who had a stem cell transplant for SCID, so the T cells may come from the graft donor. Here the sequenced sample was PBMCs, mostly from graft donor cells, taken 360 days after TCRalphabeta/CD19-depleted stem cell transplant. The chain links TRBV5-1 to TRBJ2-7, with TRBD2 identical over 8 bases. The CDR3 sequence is CASTLSGGNYEQYF. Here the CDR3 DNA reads TGCGCCAGCACCCTTTCGGGGGGGAACTACGAGCAGTACTTC.